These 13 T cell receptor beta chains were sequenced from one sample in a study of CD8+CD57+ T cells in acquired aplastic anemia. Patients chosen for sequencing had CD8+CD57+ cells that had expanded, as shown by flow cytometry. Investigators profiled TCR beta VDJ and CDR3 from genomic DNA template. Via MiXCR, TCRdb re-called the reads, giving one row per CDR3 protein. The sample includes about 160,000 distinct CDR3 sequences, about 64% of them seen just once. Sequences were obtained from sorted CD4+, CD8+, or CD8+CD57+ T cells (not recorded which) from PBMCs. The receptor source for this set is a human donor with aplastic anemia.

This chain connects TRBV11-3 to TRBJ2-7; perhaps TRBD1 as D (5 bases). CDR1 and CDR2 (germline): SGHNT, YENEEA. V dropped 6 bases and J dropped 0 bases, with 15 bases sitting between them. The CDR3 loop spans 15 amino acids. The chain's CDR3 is CASRLDRPSSYEQYF. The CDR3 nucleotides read TGTGCCAGCAGACTCGACAGACCTAGCTCCTACGAGCAGTACTTC.

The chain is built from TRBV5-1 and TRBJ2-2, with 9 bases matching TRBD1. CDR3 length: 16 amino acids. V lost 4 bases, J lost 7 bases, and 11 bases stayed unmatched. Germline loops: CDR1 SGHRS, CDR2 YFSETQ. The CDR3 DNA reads TGCGCCAGCAGCCGAACCGGGACAGGGACAAACGGGGAGCTGTTTTTT. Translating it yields CASSRTGTGTNGELFF.

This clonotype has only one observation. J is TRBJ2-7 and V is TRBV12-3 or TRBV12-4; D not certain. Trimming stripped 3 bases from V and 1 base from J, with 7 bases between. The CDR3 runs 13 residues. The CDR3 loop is CASSFDPSYEQYF. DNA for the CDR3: TGTGCCAGCAGTTTTGACCCGTCCTACGAGCAGTACTTC.

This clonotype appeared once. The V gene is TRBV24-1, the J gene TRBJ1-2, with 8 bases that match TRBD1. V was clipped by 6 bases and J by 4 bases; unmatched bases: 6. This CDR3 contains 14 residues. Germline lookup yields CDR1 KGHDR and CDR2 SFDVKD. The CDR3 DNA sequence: TGTGCCACCAGTTGCCAGGGACAGGCCTATGGCTACACCTTC. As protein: CATSCQGQAYGYTF.

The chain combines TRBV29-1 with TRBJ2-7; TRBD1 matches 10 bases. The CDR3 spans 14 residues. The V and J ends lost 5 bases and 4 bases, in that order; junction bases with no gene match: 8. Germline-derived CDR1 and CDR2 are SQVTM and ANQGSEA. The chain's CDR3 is CSVPSDRGLYEQYF. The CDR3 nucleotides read TGCAGCGTTCCGTCGGACAGGGGGTTGTACGAGCAGTACTTC.

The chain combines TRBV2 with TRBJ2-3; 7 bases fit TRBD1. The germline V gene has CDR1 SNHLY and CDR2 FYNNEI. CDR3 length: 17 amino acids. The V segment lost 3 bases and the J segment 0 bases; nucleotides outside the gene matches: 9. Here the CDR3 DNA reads TGTGCCAGCAGTGAGGAGACAGGGACGCTTAGCACAGATACGCAGTATTTT. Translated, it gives CASSEETGTLSTDTQYF.

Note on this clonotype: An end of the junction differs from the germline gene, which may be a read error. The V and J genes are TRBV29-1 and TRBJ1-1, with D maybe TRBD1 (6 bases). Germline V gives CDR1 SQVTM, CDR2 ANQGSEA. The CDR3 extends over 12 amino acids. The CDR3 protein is CNVVAGVTEAFF. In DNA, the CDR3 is TGCAACGTTGTCGCAGGGGTCACTGAAGCTTTCTTT.

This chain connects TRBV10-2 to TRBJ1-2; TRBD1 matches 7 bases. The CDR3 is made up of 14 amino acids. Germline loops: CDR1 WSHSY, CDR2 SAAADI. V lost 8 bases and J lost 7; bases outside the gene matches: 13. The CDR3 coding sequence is TGCGCCAGCTGCTTGACAGGGAGAGAATTTGGCTACACCTTC. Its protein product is CASCLTGREFGYTF.

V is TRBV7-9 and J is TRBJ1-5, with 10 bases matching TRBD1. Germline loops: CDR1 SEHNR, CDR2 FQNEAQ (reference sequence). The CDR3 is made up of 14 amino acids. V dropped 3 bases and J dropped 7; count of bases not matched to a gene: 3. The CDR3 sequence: CASSLDRGGQPQHF. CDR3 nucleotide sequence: TGTGCCAGCAGCTTGGACAGGGGGGGACAGCCCCAGCATTTT.

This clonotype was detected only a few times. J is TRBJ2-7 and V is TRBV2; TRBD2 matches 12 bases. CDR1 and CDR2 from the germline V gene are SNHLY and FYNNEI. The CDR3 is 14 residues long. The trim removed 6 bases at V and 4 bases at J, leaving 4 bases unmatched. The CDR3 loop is CASRRLAGVYEQYF. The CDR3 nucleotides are TGTGCCAGCAGGAGACTAGCGGGAGTGTACGAGCAGTACTTC.

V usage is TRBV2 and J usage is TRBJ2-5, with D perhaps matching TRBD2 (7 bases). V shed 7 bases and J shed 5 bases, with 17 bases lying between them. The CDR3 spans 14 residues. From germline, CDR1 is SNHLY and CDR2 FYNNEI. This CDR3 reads CASNTGGAGETQYF. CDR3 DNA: TGTGCCAGCAACACGGGGGGCGCAGGGGAGACCCAGTACTTC. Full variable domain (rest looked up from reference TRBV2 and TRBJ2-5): EPEVTQTPSHQVTQMGQEVILRCVPISNHLYFYWYRQILGQKVEFLVSFYNNEISEKSEIFDDQFSVERPDGSNFTLKIRSTKLEDSAMYFCASNTGGAGETQYFGPGTRLLVL.

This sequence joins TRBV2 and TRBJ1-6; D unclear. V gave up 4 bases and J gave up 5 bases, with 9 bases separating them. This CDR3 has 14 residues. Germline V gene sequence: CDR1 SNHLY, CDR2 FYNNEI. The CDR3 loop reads CASSVRGDNSPLHF. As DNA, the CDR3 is TGTGCCAGCAGTGTTCGGGGTGATAATTCACCCCTCCACTTT.

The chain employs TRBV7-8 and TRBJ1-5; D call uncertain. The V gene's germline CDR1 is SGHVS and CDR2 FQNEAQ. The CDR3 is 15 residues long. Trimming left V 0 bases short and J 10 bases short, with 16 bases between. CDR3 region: CASSLASGLELPQHF. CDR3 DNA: TGTGCCAGCAGCTTAGCCAGCGGTTTAGAGCTACCCCAGCATTTT.